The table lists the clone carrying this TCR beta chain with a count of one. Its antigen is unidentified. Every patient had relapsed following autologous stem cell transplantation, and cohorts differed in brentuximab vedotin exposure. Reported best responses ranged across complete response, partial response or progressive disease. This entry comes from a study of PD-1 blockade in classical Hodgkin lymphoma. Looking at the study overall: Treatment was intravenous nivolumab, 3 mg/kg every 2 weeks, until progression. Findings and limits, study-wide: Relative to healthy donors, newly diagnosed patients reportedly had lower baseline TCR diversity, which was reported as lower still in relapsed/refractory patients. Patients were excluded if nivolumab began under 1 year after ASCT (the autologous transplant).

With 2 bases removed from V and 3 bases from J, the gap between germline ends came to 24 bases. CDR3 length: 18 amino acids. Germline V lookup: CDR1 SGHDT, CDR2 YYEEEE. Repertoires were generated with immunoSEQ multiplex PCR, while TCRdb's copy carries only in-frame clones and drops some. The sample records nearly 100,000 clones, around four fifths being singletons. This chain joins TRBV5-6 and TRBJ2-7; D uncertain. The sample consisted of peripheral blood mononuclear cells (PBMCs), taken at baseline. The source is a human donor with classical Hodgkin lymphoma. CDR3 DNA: TGTGCCAGCAGCTTTTGGGCTGAAGGGTTCCGGTCTCTCTACGAGCAGTACTTC. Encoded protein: CASSFWAEGFRSLYEQYF.